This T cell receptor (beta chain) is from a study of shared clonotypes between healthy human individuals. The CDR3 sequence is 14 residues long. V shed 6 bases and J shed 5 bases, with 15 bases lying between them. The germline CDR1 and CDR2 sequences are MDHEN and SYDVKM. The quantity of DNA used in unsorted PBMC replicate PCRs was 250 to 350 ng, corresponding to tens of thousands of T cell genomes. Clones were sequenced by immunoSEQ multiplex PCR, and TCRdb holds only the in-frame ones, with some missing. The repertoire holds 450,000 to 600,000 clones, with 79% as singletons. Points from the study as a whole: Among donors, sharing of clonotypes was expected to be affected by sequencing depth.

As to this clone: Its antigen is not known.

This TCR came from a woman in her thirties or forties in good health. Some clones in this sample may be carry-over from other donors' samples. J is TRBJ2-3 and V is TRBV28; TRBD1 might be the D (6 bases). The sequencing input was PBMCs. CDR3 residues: CASRGGHRGDTQYF. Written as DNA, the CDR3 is TGTGCCAGCAGAGGGGGACATCGAGGAGATACGCAGTATTTT.